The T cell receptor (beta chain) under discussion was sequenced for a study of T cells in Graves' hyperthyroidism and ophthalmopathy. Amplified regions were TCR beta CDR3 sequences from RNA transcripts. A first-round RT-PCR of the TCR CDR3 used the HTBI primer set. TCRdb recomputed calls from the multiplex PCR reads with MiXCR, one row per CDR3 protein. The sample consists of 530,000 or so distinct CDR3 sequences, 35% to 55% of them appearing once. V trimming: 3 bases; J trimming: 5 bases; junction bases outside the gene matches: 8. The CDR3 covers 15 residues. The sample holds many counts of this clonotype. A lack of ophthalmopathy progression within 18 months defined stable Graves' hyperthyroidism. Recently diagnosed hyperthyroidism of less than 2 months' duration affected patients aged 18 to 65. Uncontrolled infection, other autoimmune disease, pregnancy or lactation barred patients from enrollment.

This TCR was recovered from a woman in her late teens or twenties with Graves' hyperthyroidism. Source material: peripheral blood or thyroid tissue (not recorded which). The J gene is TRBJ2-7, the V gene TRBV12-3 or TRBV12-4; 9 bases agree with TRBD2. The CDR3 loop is CASSFLIAGADEQYF. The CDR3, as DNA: TGTGCCAGCAGTTTCCTGATAGCGGGAGCTGACGAGCAGTACTTC.